These T cell receptor beta chains were read from a single sample in a study of OX40 agonist ivuxolimab in advanced cancers. Some clones are missing from TCRdb's copy, which holds only in-frame ones; the method was immunoSEQ multiplex PCR. The sample yields under 80,000 clones, more than 70% seen once. The material sequenced was CD4+ or CD8+ T cells sorted from blood, taken in a trial of the OX40 agonist ivuxolimab. The receptors were sampled from an adult with an advanced solid tumor such as melanoma, head and neck, liver or kidney cancer. CDR3s include the opening cysteine and the closing phenylalanine or tryptophan. The D gene is left open where the match is weak. Some rows have no size entry. The others give once, few or many, or a class for an expanded clone.

j_call: TRBJ2-1
clone_size: few
v_call: TRBV28
d_call: .
cdr3_nt: TGTGCCAGCAGTTTAGAGGCGGATCCGTTCTTC
cdr3_aa: CASSLEADPFF

j_call: TRBJ1-1
clone_size: few
v_call: TRBV2
d_call: .
cdr3_nt: TGTGCCAGCTGGGGAATGTTTAACATGAACACTGAAGCTTTCTTT
cdr3_aa: CASWGMFNMNTEAFF

j_call: TRBJ1-1
clone_size: .
v_call: TRBV21-1
d_call: .
cdr3_nt: TGTGCCAGCAAGGGGAACACTGAAGCTTTCTTT
cdr3_aa: CASKGNTEAFF

j_call: TRBJ1-1
clone_size: .
v_call: TRBV7-2
d_call: .
cdr3_nt: TGTGCCAGCAGCCTTCCCGGGGAAGCTTTCTTT
cdr3_aa: CASSLPGEAFF

j_call: TRBJ2-2
clone_size: once
v_call: TRBV7-3
d_call: .
cdr3_nt: TGTGCCGTGCAGGGGGGCGGGGAGCTGTTTTTT
cdr3_aa: CAVQGGGELFF

j_call: TRBJ1-1
clone_size: .
v_call: TRBV7-2
d_call: .
cdr3_nt: TGTGCCAGCAGCTTGTTGAGGGGAGGCACTGAAGCTTTCTTT
cdr3_aa: CASSLLRGGTEAFF

j_call: TRBJ2-7
clone_size: .
v_call: TRBV5-1
d_call: .
cdr3_nt: TGCGCCAGCAGCTTCCAGGAAGCCGGCTACGAGCAGTACTTC
cdr3_aa: CASSFQEAGYEQYF

j_call: TRBJ2-3
clone_size: .
v_call: TRBV4-2
d_call: .
cdr3_nt: TGTGCCAGCAGCCAGGAGGCCGCAGATACGCAGTATTTT
cdr3_aa: CASSQEAADTQYF

j_call: TRBJ1-2
clone_size: .
v_call: TRBV18
d_call: TRBD1
cdr3_nt: TGTGCCAGCTCACCCGGGACAGGGGTGGACTACACCTTC
cdr3_aa: CASSPGTGVDYTF

j_call: TRBJ2-3
clone_size: .
v_call: TRBV29-1
d_call: .
cdr3_nt: TGCAGCGTTGAGGAGGTGGGAGATACGCAGTATTTT
cdr3_aa: CSVEEVGDTQYF

j_call: TRBJ2-3
clone_size: .
v_call: TRBV5-1
d_call: TRBD1
cdr3_nt: TGCGCCAGCAGATTTACAGGGGCCGGAATATCAGATACGCAGTATTTT
cdr3_aa: CASRFTGAGISDTQYF

j_call: TRBJ2-3
clone_size: .
v_call: TRBV28
d_call: .
cdr3_nt: TGTGCCAGCATCTCAACAGCAGGGAGGCCAGATACGCAGTATTTT
cdr3_aa: CASISTAGRPDTQYF

j_call: TRBJ1-1
clone_size: .
v_call: TRBV5-1
d_call: .
cdr3_nt: TGTGCCAGCAGCTTGGGACCACAGGGGAACACTGAAGCTTTCTTT
cdr3_aa: CASSLGPQGNTEAFF

j_call: TRBJ2-7
clone_size: .
v_call: TRBV23-1
d_call: .
cdr3_nt: TGCGCCAGCAGTCGCCTCGCGCCGGGGCTCGGCGGGTACGAGCAGTACTTC
cdr3_aa: CASSRLAPGLGGYEQYF

j_call: TRBJ2-1
clone_size: .
v_call: TRBV7-3
d_call: TRBD2
cdr3_nt: TGTGCCAGCAGCCCCCAAGCGGGGGGGCCATATCATGAGCAGTTCTTC
cdr3_aa: CASSPQAGGPYHEQFF

j_call: TRBJ2-2
clone_size: .
v_call: TRBV9
d_call: TRBD2
cdr3_nt: TGTGCCAGCAGCCCCCGGGGGGAAGGCGGGGAGCTGTTTTTT
cdr3_aa: CASSPRGEGGELFF

j_call: TRBJ1-5
clone_size: .
v_call: TRBV9
d_call: .
cdr3_nt: TGTGCCAGCAGCGTAGGCGCCACCAATCAGCCCCAGCATTTT
cdr3_aa: CASSVGATNQPQHF

j_call: TRBJ2-1
clone_size: .
v_call: TRBV5-1
d_call: TRBD2
cdr3_nt: TGCGCCAGCAGCCCCCTAGCGGGGGCCATCAAAAATGAGCAGTTCTTC
cdr3_aa: CASSPLAGAIKNEQFF

j_call: TRBJ1-1
clone_size: .
v_call: TRBV6-5
d_call: .
cdr3_nt: TGTGCCAGCACCCCCCCGGGGGTCTCTGAAGCTTTCTTT
cdr3_aa: CASTPPGVSEAFF

j_call: TRBJ2-1
clone_size: .
v_call: TRBV7-3
d_call: TRBD2
cdr3_nt: TGTGCCAGCAGCCCCTGGGCTAGCGGGGTGGATAGTGAGCAGTTCTTC
cdr3_aa: CASSPWASGVDSEQFF

j_call: TRBJ1-1
clone_size: .
v_call: TRBV5-1
d_call: .
cdr3_nt: TGCGCCAGCAGCTTAGACCCGAGGTCTAACACTGAAGCTTTCTTT
cdr3_aa: CASSLDPRSNTEAFF

j_call: TRBJ2-7
clone_size: .
v_call: TRBV19
d_call: TRBD2
cdr3_nt: TGTGCCAGTAGTCCGATAGGGCGACTAGCGGGACTTTCCTACGAGCAGTACTTC
cdr3_aa: CASSPIGRLAGLSYEQYF

j_call: TRBJ2-7
clone_size: .
v_call: TRBV28
d_call: TRBD2
cdr3_nt: TGTGCCAGCAGTTTAATGGGTGCGGGGGACTACGAGCAGTACTTC
cdr3_aa: CASSLMGAGDYEQYF

j_call: TRBJ1-2
clone_size: .
v_call: TRBV4-1
d_call: TRBD1
cdr3_nt: TGCGCCAGCAGCCAACCAACGCCGGGACAGGGGGCTAGCTATGGCTACACCTTC
cdr3_aa: CASSQPTPGQGASYGYTF

j_call: TRBJ1-2
clone_size: .
v_call: TRBV6-6
d_call: .
cdr3_nt: TGTGCCAGCAGTCTCGCGGGGAAGGGTGGGAACTATGGCTACACCTTC
cdr3_aa: CASSLAGKGGNYGYTF

j_call: TRBJ2-2
clone_size: few
v_call: TRBV6-6
d_call: .
cdr3_nt: TGTGCCAGCAGTTACTCCACCGGGGAGCTGTTTTTT
cdr3_aa: CASSYSTGELFF

j_call: TRBJ1-1
clone_size: once
v_call: TRBV18
d_call: .
cdr3_nt: TGTGCCAGCTCATTCCGGGACACCACTGAAGCTTTCTTT
cdr3_aa: CASSFRDTTEAFF